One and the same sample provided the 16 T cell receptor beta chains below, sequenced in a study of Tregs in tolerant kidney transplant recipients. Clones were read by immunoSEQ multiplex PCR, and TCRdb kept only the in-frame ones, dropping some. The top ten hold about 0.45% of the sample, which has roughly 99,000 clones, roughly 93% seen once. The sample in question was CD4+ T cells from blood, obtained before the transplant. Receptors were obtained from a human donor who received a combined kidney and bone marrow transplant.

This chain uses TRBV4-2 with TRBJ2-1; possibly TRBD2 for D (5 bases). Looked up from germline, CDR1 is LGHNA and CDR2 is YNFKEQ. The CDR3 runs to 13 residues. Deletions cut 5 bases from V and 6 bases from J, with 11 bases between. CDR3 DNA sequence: TGTGCCAGCAGCGGAACTAGGTTCAATGAGCAGTTCTTC. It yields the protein CASSGTRFNEQFF.

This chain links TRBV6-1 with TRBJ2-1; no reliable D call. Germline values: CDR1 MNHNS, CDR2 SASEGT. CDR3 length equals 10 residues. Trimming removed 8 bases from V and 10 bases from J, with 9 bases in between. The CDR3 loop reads CASGSMEQFF. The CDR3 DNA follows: TGTGCCAGCGGCTCCATGGAGCAGTTCTTC.

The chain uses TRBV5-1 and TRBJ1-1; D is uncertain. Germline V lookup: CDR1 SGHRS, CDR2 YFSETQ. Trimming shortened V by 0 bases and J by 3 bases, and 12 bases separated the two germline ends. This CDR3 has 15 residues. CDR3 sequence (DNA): TGCGCCAGCAGCTTGGCCGGGGTGCCGGACACTGAAGCTTTCTTT. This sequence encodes CASSLAGVPDTEAFF.

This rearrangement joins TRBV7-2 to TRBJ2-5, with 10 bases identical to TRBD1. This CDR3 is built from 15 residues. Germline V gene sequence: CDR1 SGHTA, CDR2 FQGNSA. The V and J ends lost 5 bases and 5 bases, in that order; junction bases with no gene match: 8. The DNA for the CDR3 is TGTGCCAGCAGCCCCGACAGGGGGCTGGAGGAGACCCAGTACTTC. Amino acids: CASSPDRGLEETQYF.

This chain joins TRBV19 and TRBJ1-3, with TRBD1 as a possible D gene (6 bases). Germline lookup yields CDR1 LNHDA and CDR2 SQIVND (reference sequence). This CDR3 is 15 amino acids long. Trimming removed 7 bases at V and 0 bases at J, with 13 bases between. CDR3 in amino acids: CASTPDRTSGNTIYF. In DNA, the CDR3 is TGTGCCAGTACCCCAGACAGGACCTCTGGAAACACCATATATTTT.

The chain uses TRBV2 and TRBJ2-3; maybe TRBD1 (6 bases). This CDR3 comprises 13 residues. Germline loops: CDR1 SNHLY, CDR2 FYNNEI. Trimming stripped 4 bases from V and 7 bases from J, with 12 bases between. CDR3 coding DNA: TGTGCCAGCAGTGCCGGCAGGGGATATACGCAGTATTTT. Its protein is CASSAGRGYTQYF.

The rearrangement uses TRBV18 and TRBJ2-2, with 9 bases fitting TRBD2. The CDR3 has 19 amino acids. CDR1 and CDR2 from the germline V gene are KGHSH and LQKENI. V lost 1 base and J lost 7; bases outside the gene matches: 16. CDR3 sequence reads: CASSPRLVLSGGIVGELFF. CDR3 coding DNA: TGTGCCAGCTCACCACGTCTAGTCCTTAGCGGGGGAATCGTCGGGGAGCTGTTTTTT.

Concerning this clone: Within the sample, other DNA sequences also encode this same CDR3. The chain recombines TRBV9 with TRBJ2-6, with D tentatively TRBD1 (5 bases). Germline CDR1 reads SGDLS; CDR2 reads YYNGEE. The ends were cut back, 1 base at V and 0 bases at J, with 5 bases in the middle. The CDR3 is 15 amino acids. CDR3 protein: CASSVRGSGANVLTF. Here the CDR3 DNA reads TGTGCCAGCAGCGTAAGGGGCTCTGGGGCCAACGTCCTGACTTTC.

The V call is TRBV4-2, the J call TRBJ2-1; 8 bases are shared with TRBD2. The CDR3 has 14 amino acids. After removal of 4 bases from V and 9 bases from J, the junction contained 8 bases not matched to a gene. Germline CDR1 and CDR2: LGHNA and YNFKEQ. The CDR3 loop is CASSLLSGTSEQFF. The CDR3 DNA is TGTGCCAGCAGCCTACTAAGCGGGACTAGTGAGCAGTTCTTC.

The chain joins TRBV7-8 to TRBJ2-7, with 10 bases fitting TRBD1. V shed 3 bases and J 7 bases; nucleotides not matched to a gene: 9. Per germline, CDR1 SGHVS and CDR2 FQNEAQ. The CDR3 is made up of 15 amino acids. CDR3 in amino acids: CASSLGQGLPSEQYF. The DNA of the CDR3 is TGTGCCAGCAGCTTGGGACAGGGGCTACCTAGTGAGCAGTACTTC.

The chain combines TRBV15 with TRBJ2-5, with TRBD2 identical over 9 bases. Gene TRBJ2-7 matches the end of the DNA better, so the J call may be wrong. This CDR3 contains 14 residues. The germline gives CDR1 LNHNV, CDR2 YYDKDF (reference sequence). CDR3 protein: CATSRGGGAYEQYF. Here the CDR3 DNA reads TGTGCCACCAGCAGAGGCGGGGGGGCCTACGAGCAGTACTTC.

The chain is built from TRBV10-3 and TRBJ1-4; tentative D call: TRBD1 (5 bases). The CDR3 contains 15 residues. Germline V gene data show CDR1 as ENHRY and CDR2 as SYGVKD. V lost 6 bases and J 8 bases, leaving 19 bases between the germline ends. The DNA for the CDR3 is TGTGCCATCAGCCCGCTGGCAGACAGTTACGAAAAACTGTTTTTT. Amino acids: CAISPLADSYEKLFF.

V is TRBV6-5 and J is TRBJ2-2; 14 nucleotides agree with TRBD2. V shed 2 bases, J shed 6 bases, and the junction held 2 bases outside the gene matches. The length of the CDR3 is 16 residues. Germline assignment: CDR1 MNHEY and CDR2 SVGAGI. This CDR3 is CASSYGLAGGSGELFF. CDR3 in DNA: TGTGCCAGCAGTTACGGACTAGCGGGAGGATCCGGGGAGCTGTTTTTT.

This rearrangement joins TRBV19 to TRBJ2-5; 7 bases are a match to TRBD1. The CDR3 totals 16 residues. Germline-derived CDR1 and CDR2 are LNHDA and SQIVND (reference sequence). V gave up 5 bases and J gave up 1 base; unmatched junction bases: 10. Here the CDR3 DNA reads TGTGCCAGTAGTCCCTGGGGCAGGGGGACCCAAGAGACCCAGTACTTC. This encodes CASSPWGRGTQETQYF. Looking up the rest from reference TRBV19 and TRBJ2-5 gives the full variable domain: DGGITQSPKYLFRKEGQNVTLSCEQNLNHDAMYWYRQDPGQGLRLIYYSQIVNDFQKGDIAEGYSVSREKKESFPLTVTSAQKNPTAFYLCASSPWGRGTQETQYFGPGTRLLVL.

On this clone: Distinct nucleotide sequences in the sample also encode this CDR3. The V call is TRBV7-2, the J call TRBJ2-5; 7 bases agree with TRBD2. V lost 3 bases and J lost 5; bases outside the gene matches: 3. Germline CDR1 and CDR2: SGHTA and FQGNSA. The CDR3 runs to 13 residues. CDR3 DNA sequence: TGTGCCAGCAGCTTCACCGGGGGGGAGACCCAGTACTTC. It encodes CASSFTGGETQYF.

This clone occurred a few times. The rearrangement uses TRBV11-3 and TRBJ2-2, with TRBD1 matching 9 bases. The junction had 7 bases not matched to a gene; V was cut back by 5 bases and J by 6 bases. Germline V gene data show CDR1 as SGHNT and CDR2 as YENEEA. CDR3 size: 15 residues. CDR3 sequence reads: CASSQGTGRSGELFF. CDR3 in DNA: TGTGCCAGCAGCCAAGGGACAGGGAGGTCCGGGGAGCTGTTTTTT.